This TCR beta chain was obtained from a study of blood T cell repertoires in COVID-19. TCRdb keeps only in-frame clones here, not all; method: immunoSEQ multiplex PCR. The sample shows 140,000 to 150,000 clones, about four fifths of them seen only once. V lost 1 base to trimming and J lost 2 bases, with 12 bases between them. The CDR3 extends over 15 amino acids. The V gene's germline CDR1 is MGHDK and CDR2 SYGVNS. The specimen sequenced was peripheral blood. V gene TRBV25-1 combines with J gene TRBJ2-7; no reliable D call. The TCR originated in a human donor in a cohort sampled during active COVID-19. The CDR3 loop reads CASSESIQPPYEQYF. The CDR3 nucleotides are TGTGCCAGCAGTGAATCTATACAGCCCCCCTACGAGCAGTACTTC.